The T cell receptor (beta chain) under discussion was sequenced for a study of blood T cells in healthy people across ages. Germline values: CDR1 SGHTA, CDR2 FQGTGA. The CDR3 loop spans 14 amino acids. V was clipped by 2 bases and J by 1 base, with 8 bases between them. With a J-beta primer mix and a sample-barcoded 5' primer, a second PCR ran about 7 to 12 cycles. TCRdb ran MiXCR on the 5' RACE reads and lists one entry per CDR3 protein. The table includes approximately 800,000 distinct CDR3 sequences, around three fifths detected once. This chain links TRBV7-3 with TRBJ1-1, with a weak D call TRBD1 (5 bases). The sequence was obtained from a man between 40 and 49 years old in good health. Source material: blood. This CDR3 is CASSLGATNTEAFF. The CDR3 DNA reads TGTGCCAGCAGCTTAGGGGCCACGAACACTGAAGCTTTCTTT.